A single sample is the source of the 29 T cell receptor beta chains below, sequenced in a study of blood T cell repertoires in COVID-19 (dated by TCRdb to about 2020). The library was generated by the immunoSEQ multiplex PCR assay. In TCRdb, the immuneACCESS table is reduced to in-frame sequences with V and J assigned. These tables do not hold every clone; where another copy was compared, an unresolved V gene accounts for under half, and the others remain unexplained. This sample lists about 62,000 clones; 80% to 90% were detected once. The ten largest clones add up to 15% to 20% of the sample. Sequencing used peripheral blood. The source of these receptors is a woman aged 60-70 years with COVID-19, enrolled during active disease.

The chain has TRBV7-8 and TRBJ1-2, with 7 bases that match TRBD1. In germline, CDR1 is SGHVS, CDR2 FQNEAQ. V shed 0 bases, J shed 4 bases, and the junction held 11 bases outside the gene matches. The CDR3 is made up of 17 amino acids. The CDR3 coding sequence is TGTGCCAGCAGCTTAGCGGGGACAGCCAAACTGAGCTATGGCTACACCTTC. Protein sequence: CASSLAGTAKLSYGYTF. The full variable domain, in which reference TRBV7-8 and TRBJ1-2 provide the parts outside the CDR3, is GAGVSQSPRYKVAKRGQDVALRCDPISGHVSLFWYQQALGQGPEFLTYFQNEAQLDKSGLPSDRFFAERPEGSVSTLKIQRTQQEDSAVYLCASSLAGTAKLSYGYTFGSGTRLTVV.

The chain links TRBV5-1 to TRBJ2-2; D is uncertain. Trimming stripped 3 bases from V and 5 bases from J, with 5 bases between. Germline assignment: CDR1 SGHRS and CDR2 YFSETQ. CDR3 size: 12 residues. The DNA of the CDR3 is TGCGCCAGCAGCTCCCAGACCGGGGAGCTGTTTTTT. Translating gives CASSSQTGELFF.

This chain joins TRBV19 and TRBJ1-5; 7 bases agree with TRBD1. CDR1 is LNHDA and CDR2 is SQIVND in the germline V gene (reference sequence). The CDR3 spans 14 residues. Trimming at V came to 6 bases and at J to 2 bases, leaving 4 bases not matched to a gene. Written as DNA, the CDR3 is TGTGCCAGTAGCCGTACAGGGGGCAATCAGCCCCAGCATTTT. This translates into CASSRTGGNQPQHF.

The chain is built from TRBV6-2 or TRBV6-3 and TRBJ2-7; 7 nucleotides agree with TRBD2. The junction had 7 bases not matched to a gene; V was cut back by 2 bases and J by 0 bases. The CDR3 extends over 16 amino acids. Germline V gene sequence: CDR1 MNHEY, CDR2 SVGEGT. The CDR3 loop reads CASSYEAGESSYEQYF. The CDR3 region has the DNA TGTGCCAGCAGTTACGAGGCGGGAGAGTCCTCCTACGAGCAGTACTTC.

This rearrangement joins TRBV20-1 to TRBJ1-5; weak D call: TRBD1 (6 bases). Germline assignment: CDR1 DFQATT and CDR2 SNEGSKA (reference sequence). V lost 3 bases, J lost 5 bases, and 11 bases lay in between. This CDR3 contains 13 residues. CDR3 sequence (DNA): TGCAGTGCTAGTAACAGGGTCCATCAGCCCCAGCATTTT. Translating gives CSASNRVHQPQHF.

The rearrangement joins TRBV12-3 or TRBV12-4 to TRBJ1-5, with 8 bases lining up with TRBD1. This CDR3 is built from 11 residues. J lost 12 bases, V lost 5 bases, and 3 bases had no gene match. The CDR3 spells CASSRTGGQHF. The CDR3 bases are TGTGCCAGCAGTCGAACAGGGGGCCAGCATTTT.

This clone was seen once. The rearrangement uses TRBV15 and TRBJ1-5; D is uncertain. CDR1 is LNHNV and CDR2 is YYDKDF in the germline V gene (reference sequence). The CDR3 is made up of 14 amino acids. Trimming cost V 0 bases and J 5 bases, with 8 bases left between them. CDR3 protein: CATSREGEYQPQHF. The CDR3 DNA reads TGTGCCACCAGCAGAGAAGGAGAGTATCAGCCCCAGCATTTT.

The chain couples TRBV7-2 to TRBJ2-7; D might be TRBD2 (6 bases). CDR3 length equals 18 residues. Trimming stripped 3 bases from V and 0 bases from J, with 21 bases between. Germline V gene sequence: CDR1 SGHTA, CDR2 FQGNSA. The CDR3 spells CASSLSGIRGSFSYEQYF. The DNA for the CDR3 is TGTGCCAGCAGCTTGTCGGGGATTCGGGGGTCTTTCTCCTACGAGCAGTACTTC.

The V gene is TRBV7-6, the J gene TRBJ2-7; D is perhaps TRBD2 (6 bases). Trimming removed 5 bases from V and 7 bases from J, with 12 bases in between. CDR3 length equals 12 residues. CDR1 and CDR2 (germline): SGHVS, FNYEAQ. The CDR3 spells CASSQTGGEQYF. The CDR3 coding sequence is TGTGCCAGCAGCCAGACCGGGGGTGAGCAGTACTTC.

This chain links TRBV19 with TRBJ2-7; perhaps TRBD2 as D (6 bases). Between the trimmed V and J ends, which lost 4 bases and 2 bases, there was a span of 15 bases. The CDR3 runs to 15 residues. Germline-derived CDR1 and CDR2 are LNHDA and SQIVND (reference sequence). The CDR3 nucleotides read TGTGCCAGTAGTACCTCTAGCGATACAACCTACGAGCAGTACTTC. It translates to CASSTSSDTTYEQYF.

As DNA, the CDR3 is TGTGCCAGCAGCACACGAACCGGGGGGCGGGTGAGGACCGGGGAGCTGTTTTTT. Protein: CASSTRTGGRVRTGELFF. The chain carries TRBV11-3 and TRBJ2-2; possibly TRBD2 for D (7 bases). Trimming stripped 5 bases from V and 5 bases from J, with 24 bases between. From germline, CDR1 is SGHNT and CDR2 YENEEA. This CDR3 is built from 18 residues.

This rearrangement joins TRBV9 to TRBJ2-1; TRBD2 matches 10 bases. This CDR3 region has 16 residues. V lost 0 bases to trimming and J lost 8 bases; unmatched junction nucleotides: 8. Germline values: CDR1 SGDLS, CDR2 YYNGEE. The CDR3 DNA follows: TGTGCCAGCAGCGTAGGAGGTAGCGGGAGGATCCATGAGCAGTTCTTC. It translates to CASSVGGSGRIHEQFF.

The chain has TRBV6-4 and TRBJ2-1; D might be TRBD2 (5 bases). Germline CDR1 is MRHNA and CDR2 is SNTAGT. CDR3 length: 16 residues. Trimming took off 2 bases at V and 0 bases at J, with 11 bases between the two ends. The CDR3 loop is CASSDEGGFSYNEQFF. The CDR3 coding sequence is TGTGCCAGCAGTGACGAGGGCGGTTTCTCCTACAATGAGCAGTTCTTC.

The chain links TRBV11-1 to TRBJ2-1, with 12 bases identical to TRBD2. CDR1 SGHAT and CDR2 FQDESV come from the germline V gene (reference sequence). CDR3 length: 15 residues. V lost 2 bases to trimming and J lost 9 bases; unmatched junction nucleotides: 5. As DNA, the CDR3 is TGTGCCAGCAGCTTACGACTAGCGGGAGTATTTGAGCAGTTCTTC. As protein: CASSLRLAGVFEQFF. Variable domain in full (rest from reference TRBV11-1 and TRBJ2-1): EAEVAQSPRYKITEKSQAVAFWCDPISGHATLYWYRQILGQGPELLVQFQDESVVDDSQLPKDRFSAERLKGVDSTLKIQPAELGDSAMYLCASSLRLAGVFEQFFGPGTRLTVL.

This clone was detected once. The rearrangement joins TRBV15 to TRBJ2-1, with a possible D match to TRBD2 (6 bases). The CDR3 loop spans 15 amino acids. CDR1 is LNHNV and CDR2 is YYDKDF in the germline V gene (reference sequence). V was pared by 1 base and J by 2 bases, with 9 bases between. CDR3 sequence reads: CATSRGRGAYNEQFF. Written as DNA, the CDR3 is TGTGCCACCAGCAGAGGTCGCGGGGCCTACAATGAGCAGTTCTTC.

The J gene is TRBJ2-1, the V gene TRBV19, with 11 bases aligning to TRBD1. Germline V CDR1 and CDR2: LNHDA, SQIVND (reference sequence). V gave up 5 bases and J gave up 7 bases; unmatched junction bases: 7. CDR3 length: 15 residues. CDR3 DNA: TGTGCCAGTAGTCTCCGGGACAGGGGGTTAAATGAGCAGTTCTTC. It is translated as CASSLRDRGLNEQFF.

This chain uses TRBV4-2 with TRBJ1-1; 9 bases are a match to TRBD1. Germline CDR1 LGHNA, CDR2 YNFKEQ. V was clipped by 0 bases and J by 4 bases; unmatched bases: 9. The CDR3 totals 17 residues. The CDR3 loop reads CASSQDPGQGSSTEAFF. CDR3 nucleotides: TGTGCCAGCAGCCAAGACCCGGGACAGGGAAGTTCCACTGAAGCTTTCTTT.

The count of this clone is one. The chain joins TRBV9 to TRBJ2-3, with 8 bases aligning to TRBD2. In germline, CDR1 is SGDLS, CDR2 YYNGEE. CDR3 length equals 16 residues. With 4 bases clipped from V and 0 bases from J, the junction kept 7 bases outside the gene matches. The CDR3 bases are TGTGCCAGCAGCCCTCGACTAGCGACTAGCACAGATACGCAGTATTTT. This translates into CASSPRLATSTDTQYF.

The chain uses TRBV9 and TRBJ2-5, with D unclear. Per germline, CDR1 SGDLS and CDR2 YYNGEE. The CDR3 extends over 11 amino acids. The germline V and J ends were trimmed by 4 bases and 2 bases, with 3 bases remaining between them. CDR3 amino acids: CASSSQETQYF. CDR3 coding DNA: TGTGCCAGCAGCTCTCAAGAGACCCAGTACTTC.

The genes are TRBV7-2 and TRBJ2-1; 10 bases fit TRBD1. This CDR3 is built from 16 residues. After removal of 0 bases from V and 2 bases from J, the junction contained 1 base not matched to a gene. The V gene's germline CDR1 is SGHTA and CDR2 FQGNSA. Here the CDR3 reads CASSLAGTGAYNEQFF. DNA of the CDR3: TGTGCCAGCAGCTTAGCGGGGACAGGGGCCTACAATGAGCAGTTCTTC. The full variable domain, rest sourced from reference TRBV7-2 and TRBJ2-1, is GAGVSQSPSNKVTEKGKDVELRCDPISGHTALYWYRQSLGQGLEFLIYFQGNSAPDKSGLPSDRFSAERTGGSVSTLTIQRTQQEDSAVYLCASSLAGTGAYNEQFFGPGTRLTVL.

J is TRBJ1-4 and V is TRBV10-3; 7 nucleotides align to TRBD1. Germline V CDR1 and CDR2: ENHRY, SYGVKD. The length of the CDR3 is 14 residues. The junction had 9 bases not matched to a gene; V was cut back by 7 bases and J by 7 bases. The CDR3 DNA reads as TGTGCCATCAAGGGAGACAGGGAGACTGAAAAACTGTTTTTT. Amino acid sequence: CAIKGDRETEKLFF.

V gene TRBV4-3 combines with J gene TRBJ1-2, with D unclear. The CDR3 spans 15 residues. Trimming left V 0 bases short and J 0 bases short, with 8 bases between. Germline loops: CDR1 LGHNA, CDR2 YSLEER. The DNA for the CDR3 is TGCGCCAGCAGCCAAGATAGTAGTCCTAACTATGGCTACACCTTC. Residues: CASSQDSSPNYGYTF.

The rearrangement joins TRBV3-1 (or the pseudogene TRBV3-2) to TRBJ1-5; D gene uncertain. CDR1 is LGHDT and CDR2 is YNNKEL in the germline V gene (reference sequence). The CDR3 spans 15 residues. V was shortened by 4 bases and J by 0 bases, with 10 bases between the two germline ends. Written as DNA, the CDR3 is TGTGCCAGCAGCCCGCGGATAGATAGCAATCAGCCCCAGCATTTT. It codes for CASSPRIDSNQPQHF.

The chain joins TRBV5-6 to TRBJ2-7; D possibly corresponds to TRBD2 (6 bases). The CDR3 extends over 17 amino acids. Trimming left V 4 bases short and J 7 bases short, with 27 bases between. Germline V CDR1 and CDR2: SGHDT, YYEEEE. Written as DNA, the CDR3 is TGTGCCAGCAGCAGTTACGGGAGCGCGATTATCTTGGGGGAGCAGTACTTC. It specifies CASSSYGSAIILGEQYF.

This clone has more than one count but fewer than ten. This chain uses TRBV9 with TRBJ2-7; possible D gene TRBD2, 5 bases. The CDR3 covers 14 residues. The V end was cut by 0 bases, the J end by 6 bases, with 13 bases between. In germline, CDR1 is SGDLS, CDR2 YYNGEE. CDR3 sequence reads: CASSVAGGGSEQYF. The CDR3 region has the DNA TGTGCCAGCAGCGTAGCTGGTGGAGGTTCCGAGCAGTACTTC.

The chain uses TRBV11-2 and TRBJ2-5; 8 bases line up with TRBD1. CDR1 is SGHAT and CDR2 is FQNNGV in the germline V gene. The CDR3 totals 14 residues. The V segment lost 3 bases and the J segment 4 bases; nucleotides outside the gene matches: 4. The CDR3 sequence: CASSLTGVGETQYF. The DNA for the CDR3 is TGTGCCAGCAGCTTGACAGGGGTGGGAGAGACCCAGTACTTC.

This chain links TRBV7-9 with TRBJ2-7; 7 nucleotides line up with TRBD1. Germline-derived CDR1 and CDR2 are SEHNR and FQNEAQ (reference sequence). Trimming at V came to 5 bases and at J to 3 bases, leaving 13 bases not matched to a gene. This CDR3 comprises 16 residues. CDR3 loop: CASSPTDREKLYEQYF. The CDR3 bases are TGTGCCAGCAGCCCAACTGACAGGGAGAAACTCTACGAGCAGTACTTC.

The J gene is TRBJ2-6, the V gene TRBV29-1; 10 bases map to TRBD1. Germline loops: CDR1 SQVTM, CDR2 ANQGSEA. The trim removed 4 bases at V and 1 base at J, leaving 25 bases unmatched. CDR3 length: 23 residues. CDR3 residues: CSVAGVRGSEARQGASGANVLTF. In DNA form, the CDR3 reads TGCAGCGTTGCAGGGGTGCGAGGTTCGGAGGCTCGACAGGGGGCGTCTGGGGCCAACGTCCTGACTTTC.

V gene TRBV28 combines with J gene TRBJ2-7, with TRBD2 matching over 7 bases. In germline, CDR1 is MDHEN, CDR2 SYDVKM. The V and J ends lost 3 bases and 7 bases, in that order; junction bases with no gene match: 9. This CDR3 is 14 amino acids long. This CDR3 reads CASSFGGRAREQYF. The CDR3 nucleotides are TGTGCCAGCAGTTTTGGGGGGAGGGCCAGGGAGCAGTACTTC.